This T cell receptor (beta chain) was sequenced in a study of monozygotic twins with inflammatory bowel disease. Points on this clonotype: As yet, its antigen is unknown.

Each sample had eight separate cDNA synthesis reactions. Template switching appended UMIs that held a 6-nucleotide sample barcode. TCRdb derives one entry per CDR3 protein from the 5' RACE reads, leaving out DNA. This sample's clone table lists roughly 320,000 distinct CDR3 sequences. From germline, CDR1 is SNHLY and CDR2 FYNNEI. The CDR3 contains 15 residues. Notes on the study in general: TCRbeta inverse Simpson diversity was decreased in IBD patients versus healthy co-twins. Clonotypes shared with others were fewer in IBD patients than in healthy twins, especially with disease activity.

The V call is TRBV2, the J call TRBJ2-2; TCRdb's D gene call, TRBD1, goes unchecked for lack of DNA. This TCR came from a human donor with ulcerative colitis or Crohn's disease, or a healthy co-twin of an affected twin (not recorded which). The sample consisted of blood. CDR3: CASIFNTGATGELFF.